Below, one T cell receptor (beta chain) is given with its context. The target antigen is unknown. The record originates from a study of cytomegalovirus exposure and HLA in healthy donors. Broader study findings: Earlier findings revealed that most TCR beta V segments proved productive either about 90% or about 30% of the time. With later analysis, a missense DCLRE1C variant became linked to TCR beta V- and J-gene trimming. Researchers reported from a later analysis that most CMV-associated TCR beta chains appeared HLA-restricted.

Primers: 60 Vbeta forward and 13 Jbeta reverse. Method: immunoSEQ multiplex PCR; TCRdb's copy keeps in-frame clones and lacks some. This sample contains fewer than 85,000 clones. Trimming at V came to 5 bases and at J to 2 bases, leaving 2 bases not matched to a gene. The V gene's germline CDR1 is SEHNR and CDR2 FQNEAQ (reference sequence). The CDR3 loop spans 14 amino acids. This cohort consisted of healthy bone marrow donors. Sample: PBMCs. The chain links TRBV7-9 to TRBJ2-3; 9 bases agree with TRBD1. The clonotype was recovered from a female donor in good health and CMV-seropositive. The CDR3 nucleotides are TGTGCCAGCAGCCGGACAGGGGACACAGATACGCAGTATTTT. Translated, it gives CASSRTGDTDTQYF.